These T cell receptor beta chains were read from a single sample in a study of memory CD4+ T cells and cytomegalovirus serostatus. Profiling relied on immunoSEQ multiplex PCR, and the TCRdb table lists in-frame clones only, not all of them. The data show some 57,000 clones, less than 85% seen once. The sample was memory CD4+ T cells from blood. These receptors were obtained from an adult in good health and CMV-seronegative. The CDR3 runs from the conserved cysteine through the conserved F or W. The D gene is left open where the match is weak. Expanded clones get a size class; other rows say once, few or many, or leave the size out.

J gene	D gene	V gene	clone size	CDR3 protein	CDR3 DNA
TRBJ2-3	TRBD2	TRBV19	-	CASRREMSGTDTQYF	TGTGCCAGTAGGCGGGAGATGAGTGGGACAGATACGCAGTATTTT
TRBJ1-1	TRBD1	TRBV7-8	-	CASSLTGGTEAFF	TGTGCCAGCAGCTTAACAGGGGGCACTGAAGCTTTCTTT
TRBJ2-5	-	TRBV19	-	CASSIGSAGALQETQYF	TGTGCCAGTAGTATAGGCTCGGCGGGGGCTCTCCAAGAGACCCAGTACTTC
TRBJ2-7	-	TRBV4-1	-	CASSREGRGVGEQYF	TGCGCCAGCAGCCGAGAGGGCAGGGGGGTTGGGGAGCAGTACTTC
TRBJ1-3	TRBD1	TRBV7-2	-	CASSPPGKGAVGNTIYF	TGTGCCAGCAGCCCACCCGGGAAGGGGGCGGTCGGAAACACCATATATTTT
TRBJ2-5	TRBD2	TRBV29-1	-	CSGVRLAGQETQYF	TGCAGCGGAGTTAGGCTAGCGGGACAAGAGACCCAGTACTTC
TRBJ1-5	-	TRBV9	-	CASSVGLSDNQPQHF	TGTGCCAGCAGCGTAGGGTTAAGTGACAATCAGCCCCAGCATTTT
TRBJ1-1	TRBD1	TRBV10-3	few	CAISESRTGEAFF	TGTGCCATCAGTGAGTCTCGGACAGGTGAAGCTTTCTTT
TRBJ2-7	-	TRBV25-1	-	CASSDNLSYEQYF	TGTGCCAGCAGTGATAACTTATCCTACGAGCAGTACTTC
TRBJ2-4	TRBD2	TRBV28	-	CASSSKAGVFRAKNIQYF	TGTGCCAGCAGTTCCAAGGCGGGGGTATTTCGAGCCAAAAACATTCAGTACTTC
TRBJ2-3	-	TRBV19	-	CASTDGSRADTQYF	TGTGCCAGTACGGACGGGTCAAGGGCAGATACGCAGTATTTT
TRBJ2-7	TRBD2	TRBV20-1	-	CSASRGSEQYF	TGCAGTGCTAGTCGCGGGAGCGAGCAGTACTTC
TRBJ1-1	-	TRBV27	-	CASSTREPREAFF	TGTGCCAGCAGTACACGGGAGCCGAGGGAAGCTTTCTTT
TRBJ1-4	-	TRBV28	-	CASTLGGNNEKLFF	TGTGCCAGCACCCTCGGGGGGAATAATGAAAAACTGTTTTTT
TRBJ2-5	TRBD1	TRBV5-1	medium-sized	CASSGTGTGETQYF	TGCGCCAGCAGCGGGACAGGGACGGGAGAGACCCAGTACTTC
TRBJ1-2	-	TRBV14	-	CASSQDRVGGKGYTF	TGTGCCAGCAGCCAAGATCGCGTAGGAGGGAAGGGCTACACCTTC
TRBJ2-5	TRBD1	TRBV10-3	-	CAISRPGGETQYF	TGTGCCATCAGCCGACCAGGGGGAGAGACCCAGTACTTC
TRBJ1-6	-	TRBV7-2	-	CASSPKRVLNSPLHF	TGTGCCAGCAGCCCTAAAAGAGTTCTTAATTCACCCCTCCACTTT
TRBJ2-2	TRBD1	TRBV19	-	CASSDLGTGNGELFF	TGTGCCAGTAGTGATTTGGGGACAGGGAACGGGGAGCTGTTTTTT
TRBJ2-3	-	TRBV7-6	-	CASSLLGSTDTQYF	TGTGCCAGCAGCTTGCTCGGGTCGACAGATACGCAGTATTTT
TRBJ2-3	TRBD2	TRBV11-2	once	CASSLGASGITDTQYF	TGTGCCAGCAGCTTAGGGGCTAGCGGTATCACAGATACGCAGTATTTT
TRBJ2-3	-	TRBV4-2	-	CASSQDEKRTDTQYF	TGTGCCAGCAGCCAAGATGAGAAGCGCACAGATACGCAGTATTTT
TRBJ2-7	TRBD1	TRBV11-2	once	CASSLDRDRGYEQYF	TGTGCCAGCAGCTTGGACCGGGACAGGGGTTACGAGCAGTACTTC
TRBJ1-2	TRBD1	TRBV6-6	-	CASSFTDRPNYGYTF	TGTGCCAGCAGTTTCACGGACAGGCCTAACTATGGCTACACCTTC
TRBJ1-3	-	TRBV2	-	CASVAGAFDGNTIYF	TGTGCCAGCGTGGCAGGGGCGTTTGACGGAAACACCATATATTTT
TRBJ2-7	TRBD1	TRBV18	few	CASSPRTGTYEQYF	TGTGCCAGCTCACCTCGGACAGGAACCTACGAGCAGTACTTC
TRBJ1-4	-	TRBV4-1	-	CASSQAGTTNEKLFF	TGCGCCAGCAGCCAAGCCGGAACAACTAATGAAAAACTGTTTTTT
TRBJ2-5	-	TRBV12-5	-	CASGLAGTQYF	TGTGCTAGTGGTTTGGCCGGGACCCAGTACTTC
TRBJ1-2	TRBD1	TRBV5-4	-	CASRTGTENYGYTF	TGTGCCAGCAGGACCGGGACAGAAAACTATGGCTACACCTTC